The rows below give T cell receptor beta chains drawn from one sample of a study of cytomegalovirus exposure and HLA in healthy donors. Assay: immunoSEQ multiplex PCR; the TCRdb copy retains only in-frame clones and omits some. The table includes 150,000 to 200,000 clones, around 80% detected once. Sequenced input: PBMCs. These receptors came from a man younger than 35 in good health and CMV-seronegative. CDR3s include the opening cysteine and the closing phenylalanine or tryptophan. The order of the fields is CDR3 length, D gene, J gene, V gene, clone size, CDR3 protein, CDR3 DNA. D genes are given only for firm matches. Size tells how often a clone was seen (once, few, many) or the class of an expanded clone, and some rows leave it out.

CDR3 length: 13
D gene: -
J gene: TRBJ1-2
V gene: TRBV29-1
clone size: -
CDR3 protein: CSVDTGVHYGYTF
CDR3 DNA: TGCAGCGTTGATACGGGGGTTCACTATGGCTACACCTTC

CDR3 length: 15
D gene: -
J gene: TRBJ2-7
V gene: TRBV28
clone size: -
CDR3 protein: CASLLRSGQPYEQYF
CDR3 DNA: TGTGCCAGCCTATTGCGCTCGGGACAACCCTACGAGCAGTACTTC

CDR3 length: 15
D gene: TRBD2
J gene: TRBJ2-3
V gene: TRBV6-6
clone size: -
CDR3 protein: CASSYRGLATDTQYF
CDR3 DNA: TGTGCCAGCAGTTACCGGGGACTAGCAACAGATACGCAGTATTTT

CDR3 length: 15
D gene: -
J gene: TRBJ2-7
V gene: TRBV5-1
clone size: -
CDR3 protein: CASSLGQFSTYEQYF
CDR3 DNA: TGCGCCAGCAGCTTGGGACAGTTTTCAACCTACGAGCAGTACTTC

CDR3 length: 16
D gene: -
J gene: TRBJ1-2
V gene: TRBV25-1
clone size: few
CDR3 protein: CASSPMNVRGDYGYTF
CDR3 DNA: TGTGCCAGCAGTCCTATGAACGTGCGGGGAGACTATGGCTACACCTTC

CDR3 length: 15
D gene: TRBD2
J gene: TRBJ2-7
V gene: TRBV7-6
clone size: -
CDR3 protein: CATASLAGGPYEQYF
CDR3 DNA: TGTGCCACCGCGAGCTTAGCGGGAGGGCCCTACGAGCAGTACTTC

CDR3 length: 16
D gene: -
J gene: TRBJ1-1
V gene: TRBV4-3
clone size: -
CDR3 protein: CASSQGSQGRDTEAFF
CDR3 DNA: TGCGCCAGCAGCCAAGGTAGCCAGGGTCGGGACACTGAAGCTTTCTTT

CDR3 length: 15
D gene: TRBD2
J gene: TRBJ2-7
V gene: TRBV5-5
clone size: -
CDR3 protein: CASSLAAASGDEQYF
CDR3 DNA: TGTGCCAGCAGCTTGGCGGCGGCTAGCGGAGACGAGCAGTACTTC

CDR3 length: 14
D gene: -
J gene: TRBJ1-1
V gene: TRBV7-9
clone size: -
CDR3 protein: CASSLGQAHTEAFF
CDR3 DNA: TGTGCCAGCAGCTTAGGGCAGGCGCACACTGAAGCTTTCTTT

CDR3 length: 16
D gene: -
J gene: TRBJ1-2
V gene: TRBV18
clone size: -
CDR3 protein: CASSTRREPLEYGYTF
CDR3 DNA: TGTGCCAGCTCAACCCGACGAGAGCCCCTAGAATATGGCTACACCTTC

CDR3 length: 18
D gene: TRBD2
J gene: TRBJ2-7
V gene: TRBV5-4
clone size: many
CDR3 protein: CASSLEGLAGVYGDEQYF
CDR3 DNA: TGTGCCAGCAGCTTGGAGGGACTAGCGGGAGTGTATGGAGACGAGCAGTACTTC

CDR3 length: 14
D gene: TRBD1
J gene: TRBJ2-7
V gene: TRBV10-3
clone size: -
CDR3 protein: CAISRTGSDYEQYF
CDR3 DNA: TGTGCCATCAGCCGGACAGGGTCGGACTACGAGCAGTACTTC

CDR3 length: 18
D gene: -
J gene: TRBJ1-1
V gene: TRBV5-6
clone size: -
CDR3 protein: CASSLYLGMGALDTEAFF
CDR3 DNA: TGTGCCAGCAGCTTGTACCTAGGTATGGGGGCTCTGGACACTGAAGCTTTCTTT

CDR3 length: 19
D gene: TRBD1
J gene: TRBJ1-5
V gene: TRBV5-6
clone size: -
CDR3 protein: CASSLFNDREFLSNQPQHF
CDR3 DNA: TGTGCCAGCAGCTTGTTTAATGACAGGGAATTTCTTAGCAATCAGCCCCAGCATTTT

CDR3 length: 15
D gene: TRBD1
J gene: TRBJ1-2
V gene: TRBV19
clone size: -
CDR3 protein: CASRPQGPDRVGYTF
CDR3 DNA: TGTGCCAGTAGACCCCAGGGCCCGGACAGGGTTGGTTACACCTTC

CDR3 length: 15
D gene: -
J gene: TRBJ1-5
V gene: TRBV7-3
clone size: -
CDR3 protein: CASSLEQGSNQPQHF
CDR3 DNA: TGTGCCAGCAGCTTAGAACAGGGAAGCAATCAGCCCCAGCATTTT

CDR3 length: 15
D gene: -
J gene: TRBJ1-1
V gene: TRBV5-1
clone size: few
CDR3 protein: CASSLEPGTNTEAFF
CDR3 DNA: TGCGCCAGCAGCTTGGAGCCAGGGACTAACACTGAAGCTTTCTTT

CDR3 length: 16
D gene: -
J gene: TRBJ1-1
V gene: TRBV6-1
clone size: -
CDR3 protein: CASSEAQALPLAEAFF
CDR3 DNA: TGTGCCAGCAGTGAAGCCCAGGCGCTTCCTCTCGCTGAAGCTTTCTTT

CDR3 length: 16
D gene: -
J gene: TRBJ2-3
V gene: TRBV9
clone size: -
CDR3 protein: CASSGPDRYTTDTQYF
CDR3 DNA: TGTGCCAGCAGCGGCCCGGACAGATATACCACAGATACGCAGTATTTT

CDR3 length: 16
D gene: TRBD2
J gene: TRBJ2-2
V gene: TRBV5-4
clone size: -
CDR3 protein: CASSLGGLAGAGELFF
CDR3 DNA: TGTGCCAGCAGCTTGGGGGGACTAGCGGGAGCGGGGGAGCTGTTTTTT

CDR3 length: 13
D gene: -
J gene: TRBJ2-1
V gene: TRBV29-1
clone size: -
CDR3 protein: CSVMDSGYNEQFF
CDR3 DNA: TGCAGCGTTATGGACAGCGGCTACAATGAGCAGTTCTTC

CDR3 length: 14
D gene: -
J gene: TRBJ2-7
V gene: TRBV7-2
clone size: once
CDR3 protein: CASSPSRTTYEQYF
CDR3 DNA: TGTGCCAGCAGCCCTTCCAGAACCACCTACGAGCAGTACTTC

CDR3 length: 16
D gene: -
J gene: TRBJ1-6
V gene: TRBV7-2
clone size: -
CDR3 protein: CASSLTVYGGNSPLHF
CDR3 DNA: TGTGCCAGCAGCTTAACGGTTTATGGTGGTAATTCACCCCTCCACTTT

CDR3 length: 14
D gene: TRBD2
J gene: TRBJ2-5
V gene: TRBV6-6
clone size: -
CDR3 protein: CASFSSGRGETQYF
CDR3 DNA: TGTGCCAGCTTCTCCAGCGGGAGGGGGGAGACCCAGTACTTC

CDR3 length: 13
D gene: -
J gene: TRBJ1-5
V gene: TRBV18
clone size: -
CDR3 protein: CATCPGGGQPQHF
CDR3 DNA: TGTGCCACCTGCCCGGGAGGGGGGCAACCCCAGCATTTT

CDR3 length: 13
D gene: -
J gene: TRBJ1-1
V gene: TRBV10-3
clone size: few
CDR3 protein: CAITEGGGTEAFF
CDR3 DNA: TGTGCCATCACCGAAGGTGGAGGCACTGAAGCTTTCTTT

CDR3 length: 13
D gene: -
J gene: TRBJ1-1
V gene: TRBV29-1
clone size: -
CDR3 protein: CSVRTAWGTEAFF
CDR3 DNA: TGCAGCGTAAGGACAGCTTGGGGCACTGAAGCTTTCTTT

CDR3 length: 17
D gene: TRBD1
J gene: TRBJ1-2
V gene: TRBV9
clone size: -
CDR3 protein: CASSASAGRDRVNGYTF
CDR3 DNA: TGTGCCAGCAGCGCGTCCGCGGGCCGGGACAGGGTAAATGGCTACACCTTC

CDR3 length: 15
D gene: -
J gene: TRBJ1-1
V gene: TRBV7-8
clone size: -
CDR3 protein: CASSSGAHMNTEAFF
CDR3 DNA: TGTGCCAGCAGCTCAGGGGCTCACATGAACACTGAAGCTTTCTTT

CDR3 length: 12
D gene: -
J gene: TRBJ2-7
V gene: TRBV7-2
clone size: few
CDR3 protein: CASSSGTYEQYF
CDR3 DNA: TGTGCCAGCAGCTCCGGGACTTACGAGCAGTACTTC

CDR3 length: 16
D gene: TRBD1
J gene: TRBJ2-3
V gene: TRBV6-5
clone size: -
CDR3 protein: CASSYSRDRVTDTQYF
CDR3 DNA: TGTGCCAGCAGTTACTCGCGGGACAGGGTGACAGATACGCAGTATTTT

CDR3 length: 16
D gene: TRBD2
J gene: TRBJ2-7
V gene: TRBV4-2
clone size: -
CDR3 protein: CASSQEGTSGTYEQYF
CDR3 DNA: TGTGCCAGCAGCCAAGAAGGGACTAGCGGGACCTACGAGCAGTACTTC

CDR3 length: 17
D gene: TRBD2
J gene: TRBJ2-7
V gene: TRBV4-3
clone size: -
CDR3 protein: CASSQGASGAGGYEQYF
CDR3 DNA: TGCGCCAGCAGCCAAGGGGCCTCGGGAGCGGGAGGGTACGAGCAGTACTTC

CDR3 length: 15
D gene: TRBD2
J gene: TRBJ2-1
V gene: TRBV5-4
clone size: -
CDR3 protein: CASSLSGGLNNEQFF
CDR3 DNA: TGTGCCAGCAGCTTAAGCGGGGGGCTAAACAATGAGCAGTTCTTC

CDR3 length: 19
D gene: TRBD1
J gene: TRBJ1-6
V gene: TRBV11-2
clone size: -
CDR3 protein: CASSNRDSWTSSYNSPLHF
CDR3 DNA: TGTGCCAGCAGCAATAGGGACAGCTGGACCAGCTCCTATAATTCACCCCTCCACTTT

CDR3 length: 16
D gene: TRBD2
J gene: TRBJ2-5
V gene: TRBV4-2
clone size: -
CDR3 protein: CASSQSSGSYQETQYF
CDR3 DNA: TGTGCCAGCAGCCAATCTAGCGGGAGTTACCAAGAGACCCAGTACTTC

CDR3 length: 11
D gene: -
J gene: TRBJ2-5
V gene: TRBV7-8
clone size: -
CDR3 protein: CASSPQETQYF
CDR3 DNA: TGTGCCAGCAGTCCACAAGAGACCCAGTACTTC

CDR3 length: 15
D gene: -
J gene: TRBJ1-1
V gene: TRBV5-4
clone size: -
CDR3 protein: CASSLGGGQGTEAFF
CDR3 DNA: TGTGCCAGCAGCTTGGGCGGGGGGCAGGGCACTGAAGCTTTCTTT

CDR3 length: 17
D gene: -
J gene: TRBJ2-6
V gene: TRBV28
clone size: -
CDR3 protein: CASSLVWSGSGANVLTF
CDR3 DNA: TGTGCCAGCAGTTTAGTTTGGAGCGGTTCAGGGGCCAACGTCCTGACTTTC

CDR3 length: 15
D gene: TRBD2
J gene: TRBJ2-3
V gene: TRBV13
clone size: -
CDR3 protein: CASSPRGEATDTQYF
CDR3 DNA: TGTGCCAGCAGCCCCCGGGGGGAAGCCACAGATACGCAGTATTTT

CDR3 length: 15
D gene: -
J gene: TRBJ2-3
V gene: TRBV5-1
clone size: -
CDR3 protein: CASRLLAASTDTQYF
CDR3 DNA: TGCGCCAGCAGACTTCTAGCTGCCAGCACAGATACGCAGTATTTT

CDR3 length: 17
D gene: TRBD2
J gene: TRBJ2-7
V gene: TRBV18
clone size: few
CDR3 protein: CASLGTSGRAFSYEQYF
CDR3 DNA: TGTGCCAGCTTAGGGACTAGCGGGAGGGCCTTCTCCTACGAGCAGTACTTC

CDR3 length: 15
D gene: -
J gene: TRBJ2-2
V gene: TRBV11-2
clone size: -
CDR3 protein: CASSPRIGGAGELFF
CDR3 DNA: TGTGCCAGCAGCCCCCGTATAGGGGGGGCCGGGGAGCTGTTTTTT

CDR3 length: 15
D gene: -
J gene: TRBJ1-3
V gene: TRBV9
clone size: -
CDR3 protein: CASSVVGDSGNTIYF
CDR3 DNA: TGTGCCAGCAGCGTAGTCGGAGACTCTGGAAACACCATATATTTT

CDR3 length: 14
D gene: -
J gene: TRBJ1-5
V gene: TRBV27
clone size: -
CDR3 protein: CASSAREQGKPQHF
CDR3 DNA: TGTGCCAGCAGCGCAAGAGAACAGGGAAAGCCCCAGCATTTT

CDR3 length: 15
D gene: -
J gene: TRBJ1-4
V gene: TRBV25-1
clone size: -
CDR3 protein: CASSEPGAYREKLFF
CDR3 DNA: TGTGCCAGCAGTGAGCCTGGGGCCTATCGTGAAAAACTGTTTTTT

CDR3 length: 16
D gene: TRBD1
J gene: TRBJ1-3
V gene: TRBV10-2
clone size: -
CDR3 protein: CASSEWDRVSGNTIYF
CDR3 DNA: TGCGCCAGCAGTGAGTGGGACAGGGTATCCGGAAACACCATATATTTT

CDR3 length: 13
D gene: -
J gene: TRBJ2-5
V gene: TRBV28
clone size: once
CDR3 protein: CASSSSGQETQYF
CDR3 DNA: TGTGCCAGCAGCTCCAGCGGGCAAGAGACCCAGTACTTC

CDR3 length: 12
D gene: -
J gene: TRBJ2-5
V gene: TRBV28
clone size: -
CDR3 protein: CASSPQQETQYF
CDR3 DNA: TGTGCCAGCAGCCCCCAGCAAGAGACCCAGTACTTC

CDR3 length: 16
D gene: TRBD1
J gene: TRBJ1-5
V gene: TRBV15
clone size: -
CDR3 protein: CATSRDLDRVGQPQHF
CDR3 DNA: TGTGCCACCAGCAGAGATTTGGACAGGGTCGGTCAGCCCCAGCATTTT

CDR3 length: 14
D gene: TRBD1
J gene: TRBJ1-2
V gene: TRBV27
clone size: -
CDR3 protein: CASSPRQGAGGYTF
CDR3 DNA: TGTGCCAGCAGTCCCCGACAGGGGGCGGGAGGCTACACCTTC

CDR3 length: 15
D gene: TRBD1
J gene: TRBJ2-5
V gene: TRBV7-6
clone size: -
CDR3 protein: CASSFLDRPQETQYF
CDR3 DNA: TGTGCCAGCAGCTTCCTGGACAGGCCCCAAGAGACCCAGTACTTC

CDR3 length: 17
D gene: -
J gene: TRBJ1-2
V gene: TRBV29-1
clone size: -
CDR3 protein: CSVTANSDRQAGYGYTF
CDR3 DNA: TGCAGCGTCACGGCCAATTCTGACAGGCAGGCGGGCTATGGCTACACCTTC

CDR3 length: 15
D gene: -
J gene: TRBJ1-4
V gene: TRBV19
clone size: -
CDR3 protein: CASSTDSATNEKLFF
CDR3 DNA: TGTGCCAGTAGTACAGACAGTGCAACTAATGAAAAACTGTTTTTT

CDR3 length: 13
D gene: TRBD1
J gene: TRBJ2-2
V gene: TRBV5-6
clone size: -
CDR3 protein: CASALRGPGELFF
CDR3 DNA: TGTGCCAGCGCTCTAAGGGGGCCCGGGGAGCTGTTTTTT

CDR3 length: 13
D gene: -
J gene: TRBJ2-7
V gene: TRBV6-1
clone size: -
CDR3 protein: CASKVAQPYEQYF
CDR3 DNA: TGTGCCAGCAAGGTGGCACAGCCCTACGAGCAGTACTTC

CDR3 length: 13
D gene: -
J gene: TRBJ1-6
V gene: TRBV6-1
clone size: -
CDR3 protein: CASTMTQYSPLHF
CDR3 DNA: TGTGCCAGCACCATGACTCAGTATTCACCCCTCCACTTT

CDR3 length: 17
D gene: TRBD2
J gene: TRBJ2-2
V gene: TRBV2
clone size: -
CDR3 protein: CASSEVPSGVAPGELFF
CDR3 DNA: TGTGCCAGCAGTGAGGTCCCTAGCGGGGTGGCCCCCGGGGAGCTGTTTTTT